The 3 T cell receptor beta chains listed next were all sequenced from one sample in a study of blood T cell repertoires in COVID-19. Produced via immunoSEQ multiplex PCR; TCRdb's table is partial and in-frame only. The sample carries approximately 250,000 clones, roughly 79% recorded once. The sample comprised PBMCs or T cells enriched from blood (not recorded which). These receptors all come from a man aged 40-49 years who had recovered from COVID-19.

This clone has only a few counts. The chain links TRBV24-1 to TRBJ1-2, with 7 bases identical to TRBD1. V lost 3 bases to trimming and J lost 8 bases; unmatched junction nucleotides: 5. CDR3 length: 13 residues. CDR1 and CDR2 (germline): KGHDR, SFDVKD. CDR3 DNA sequence: TGTGCCACCAGTGATGGCGACAGGGTGGGCTACACCTTC. It codes for CATSDGDRVGYTF.

The chain uses TRBV7-9 and TRBJ2-6; 7 bases are shared with TRBD1. Germline V gives CDR1 SEHNR, CDR2 FQNEAQ (reference sequence). V was pared by 4 bases and J by 0 bases, with 9 bases of the junction left unmatched. The CDR3 runs 18 residues. The DNA for the CDR3 is TGTGCCAGCAGCTCCTCGACAGGGAGAAACTCTGGGGCCAACGTCCTGACTTTC. It codes for CASSSSTGRNSGANVLTF.

This clone has a single count. V gene TRBV6-5 combines with J gene TRBJ1-3; 7 bases are a match to TRBD1. CDR3 size: 14 residues. Germline values: CDR1 MNHEY, CDR2 SVGAGI. V shed 6 bases, J shed 0 bases, and the junction held 2 bases outside the gene matches. The DNA for the CDR3 is TGTGCCAGCAGGTCAGGGGGCTCTGGAAACACCATATATTTT. The encoded protein is CASRSGGSGNTIYF.